This record looks at one T cell receptor (beta chain) sequence and its context. The antigen is not known. The data were obtained in a study of cytomegalovirus exposure and HLA in healthy donors. Study-wide results and caveats: A missense DCLRE1C variant was associated with V- and J-gene trimming of TCR beta chains in a later analysis, and an independent cohort replicated the association.

The PCR made use of 60 Vbeta and 13 Jbeta primers. The table came from immunoSEQ multiplex PCR; TCRdb's copy has only in-frame clones and leaves some out. This sample yields roughly 120,000 clones, of which 77% are seen a single time; roughly 13% belongs to the top ten. The CDR3 has 15 residues. Germline V lookup: CDR1 MNHEY, CDR2 SMNVEV (reference sequence). V shed 5 bases, J shed 0 bases, and the junction held 4 bases outside the gene matches. The sequence derives from a woman aged 35 to 49 in good health and CMV-seropositive. Sequences were obtained from PBMCs. The chain links TRBV27 to TRBJ2-7; 10 nucleotides match TRBD2. The CDR3 sequence: CASSKGLAHSYEQYF. The CDR3 nucleotides read TGTGCCAGCAGTAAGGGACTAGCGCACTCCTACGAGCAGTACTTC.